The source of this TCR beta chain is a study of blood T cells in healthy people across ages. Findings and limits, study-wide: Older age coincided with a roughly linear decline in TCR beta diversity per million T cells.

A second 7 to 11 cycle PCR used barcoded and J-beta primers. With 12 random nucleotides, a template-switch adaptor tagged each individual cDNA molecule. TCRdb analysed the 5' RACE reads with MiXCR anew, one entry per CDR3 protein. The profile shows approximately 1.5 million distinct CDR3 sequences, approximately 42% of them singletons. CDR1 and CDR2 from the germline V gene are DFQATT and SNEGSKA (reference sequence). Trimming took off 0 bases at V and 11 bases at J, with 11 bases between the two ends. CDR3 length equals 13 residues. Total RNA, at least 6 micrograms per sample, came from PBMCs. As regards this clonotype: What it binds is unknown.

The rearrangement links TRBV20-1 to TRBJ1-6; D is unresolved. Material: blood. The TCR was taken from a woman younger than 35 in good health. Here the CDR3 reads CSARDQPGTPLHF. For the CDR3, the DNA is TGCAGTGCTAGAGATCAGCCAGGTACACCCCTCCACTTT.